This T cell receptor (beta chain) emerged from a study of technical replicates of blood from several donors (TCRdb year 2017). Of note for this clone: Its antigen specificity is not known. No much larger clone is present one base from it, and per-base qualities are unavailable.

Libraries were constructed by the immunoSEQ multiplex PCR assay. TCRdb's version of the immuneACCESS table is confined to in-frame rearrangements and falls short of the full clone set. An unresolved V gene accounts for under half of the shortfall where checked; the remainder is of unknown origin. The sample table holds 65,000 to 80,000 clones, of which about 90% were seen once. 0.3% to 0.45% of the sample is taken by the ten largest. As encoded in the germline V gene, CDR1 is SNHLY while CDR2 is FYNNEI. From the cysteine through the phenylalanine, the CDR3 covers 10 amino acids. CDR3 DNA only is kept here, 30 bases in frame from base 1. Relative to germline, V is 10 bases shorter and J is 7 bases shorter, with 10 bases between their ends.

The origin of this receptor is a human donor in good health. Sequenced sample: T cells isolated from PBMCs. The chain links TRBV2 with TRBJ2-5, and possibly TRBD2, on 5 matching bases. The CDR3 region has the sequence CATGRGTQYF. The DNA reads as follows: TGTGCCACCGGCCGGGGGACCCAGTACTTC. The entire variable domain, with the stretches around the CDR3 drawn from the reference TRBV2 and TRBJ2-5 proteins, is EPEVTQTPSHQVTQMGQEVILRCVPISNHLYFYWYRQILGQKVEFLVSFYNNEISEKSEIFDDQFSVERPDGSNFTLKIRSTKLEDSAMYFCATGRGTQYFGPGTRLLVL.